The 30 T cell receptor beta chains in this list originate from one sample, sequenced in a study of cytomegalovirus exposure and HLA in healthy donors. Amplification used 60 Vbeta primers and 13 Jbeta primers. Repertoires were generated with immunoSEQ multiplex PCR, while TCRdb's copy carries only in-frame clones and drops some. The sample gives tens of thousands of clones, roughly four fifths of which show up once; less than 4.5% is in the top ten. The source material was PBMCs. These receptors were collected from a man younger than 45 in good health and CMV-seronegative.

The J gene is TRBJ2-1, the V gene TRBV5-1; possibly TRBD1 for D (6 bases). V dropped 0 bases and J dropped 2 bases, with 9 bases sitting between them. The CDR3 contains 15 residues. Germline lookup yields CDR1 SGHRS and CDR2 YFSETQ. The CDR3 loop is CASSLEAGAYNEQFF. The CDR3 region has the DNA TGCGCCAGCAGCTTGGAGGCAGGGGCCTACAATGAGCAGTTCTTC.

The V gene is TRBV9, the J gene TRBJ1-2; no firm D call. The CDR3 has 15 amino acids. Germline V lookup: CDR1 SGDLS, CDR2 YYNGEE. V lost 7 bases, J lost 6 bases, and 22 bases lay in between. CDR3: CASHLHRWYRDGYTF. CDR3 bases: TGTGCCAGCCACCTTCACCGGTGGTATCGCGATGGCTACACCTTC.

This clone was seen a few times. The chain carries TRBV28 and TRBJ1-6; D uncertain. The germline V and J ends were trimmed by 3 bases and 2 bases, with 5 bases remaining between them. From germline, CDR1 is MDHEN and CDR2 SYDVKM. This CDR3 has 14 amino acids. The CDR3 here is CASSFVAYNSPLHF. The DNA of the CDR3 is TGTGCCAGCAGTTTCGTCGCCTATAATTCACCCCTCCACTTT.

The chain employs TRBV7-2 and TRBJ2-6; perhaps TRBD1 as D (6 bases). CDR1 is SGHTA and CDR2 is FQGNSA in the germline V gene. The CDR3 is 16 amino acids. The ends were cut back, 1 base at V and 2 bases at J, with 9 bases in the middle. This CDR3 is CASSLDSGAGANVLTF. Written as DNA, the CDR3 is TGTGCCAGCAGCTTAGATTCAGGGGCTGGGGCCAACGTCCTGACTTTC. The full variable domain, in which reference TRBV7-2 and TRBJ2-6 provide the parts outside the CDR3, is GAGVSQSPSNKVTEKGKDVELRCDPISGHTALYWYRQSLGQGLEFLIYFQGNSAPDKSGLPSDRFSAERTGGSVSTLTIQRTQQEDSAVYLCASSLDSGAGANVLTFGAGSRLTVL.

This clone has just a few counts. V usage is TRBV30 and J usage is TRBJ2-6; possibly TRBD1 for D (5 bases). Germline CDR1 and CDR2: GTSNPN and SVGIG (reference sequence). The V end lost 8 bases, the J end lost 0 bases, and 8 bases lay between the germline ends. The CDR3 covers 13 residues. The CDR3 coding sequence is TGTGCCGGTGACAGCTCTGGGGCCAACGTCCTGACTTTC. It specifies CAGDSSGANVLTF.

This chain's CDR3 is CASTQDGGNEQFF. CDR3 DNA: TGTGCCAGCACCCAGGATGGAGGCAATGAGCAGTTCTTC. The rearrangement uses TRBV2 and TRBJ2-1; D perhaps matches TRBD2 (5 bases). Germline CDR1 SNHLY, CDR2 FYNNEI. This CDR3 has 13 residues. Trimming shortened V by 7 bases and J by 6 bases, and 13 bases separated the two germline ends. Using reference TRBV2 and TRBJ2-1 for the parts outside the CDR3, the full variable domain is EPEVTQTPSHQVTQMGQEVILRCVPISNHLYFYWYRQILGQKVEFLVSFYNNEISEKSEIFDDQFSVERPDGSNFTLKIRSTKLEDSAMYFCASTQDGGNEQFFGPGTRLTVL.

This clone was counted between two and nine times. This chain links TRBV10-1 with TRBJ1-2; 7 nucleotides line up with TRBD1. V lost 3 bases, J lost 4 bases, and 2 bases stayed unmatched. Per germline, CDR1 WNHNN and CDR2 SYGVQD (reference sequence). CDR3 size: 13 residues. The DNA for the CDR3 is TGCGCCAGCAGTGAACGGACAGGCTATGGCTACACCTTC. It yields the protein CASSERTGYGYTF.

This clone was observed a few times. The CDR3 DNA sequence: TGTGCCAGCAGCCCGGGACAGGGGAACTATGGCTACACCTTC. Amino acids: CASSPGQGNYGYTF. This chain joins TRBV2 and TRBJ1-2, with 10 bases lining up with TRBD1. From germline, CDR1 is SNHLY and CDR2 FYNNEI. V dropped 6 bases and J dropped 2; count of bases not matched to a gene: 3. This CDR3 region has 14 residues.

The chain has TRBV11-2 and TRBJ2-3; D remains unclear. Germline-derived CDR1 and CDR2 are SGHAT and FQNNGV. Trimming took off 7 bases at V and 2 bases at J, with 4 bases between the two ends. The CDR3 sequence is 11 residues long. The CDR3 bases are TGTGCCAGCACCTACACAGATACGCAGTATTTT. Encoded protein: CASTYTDTQYF.

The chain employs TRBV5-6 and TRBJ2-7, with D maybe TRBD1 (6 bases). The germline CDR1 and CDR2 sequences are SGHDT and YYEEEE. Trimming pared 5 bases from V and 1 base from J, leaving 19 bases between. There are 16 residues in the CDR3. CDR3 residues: CASRTKGDLRSYEQYF. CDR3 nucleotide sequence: TGTGCCAGCAGAACCAAGGGGGACCTGAGATCCTACGAGCAGTACTTC.

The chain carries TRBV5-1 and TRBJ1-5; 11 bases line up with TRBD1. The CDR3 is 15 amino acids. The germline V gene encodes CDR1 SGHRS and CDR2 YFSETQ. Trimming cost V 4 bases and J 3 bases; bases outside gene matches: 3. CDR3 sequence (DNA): TGCGCCAGCAGCGTAGGACAGGGGGCCAATCAGCCCCAGCATTTT. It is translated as CASSVGQGANQPQHF.

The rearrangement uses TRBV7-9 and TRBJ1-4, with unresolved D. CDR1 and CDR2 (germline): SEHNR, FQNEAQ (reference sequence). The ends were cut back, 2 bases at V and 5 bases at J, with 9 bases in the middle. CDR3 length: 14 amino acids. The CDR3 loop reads CASSLLPENEKLFF. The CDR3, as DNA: TGTGCCAGCAGCTTATTACCAGAAAATGAAAAACTGTTTTTT.

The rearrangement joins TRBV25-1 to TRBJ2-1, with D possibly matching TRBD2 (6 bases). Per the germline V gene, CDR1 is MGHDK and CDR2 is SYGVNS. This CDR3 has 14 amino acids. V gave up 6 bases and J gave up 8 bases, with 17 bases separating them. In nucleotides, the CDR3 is TGTGCCAGCAGACCGGGACTGTTACGTCATGAGCAGTTCTTC. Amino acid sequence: CASRPGLLRHEQFF.

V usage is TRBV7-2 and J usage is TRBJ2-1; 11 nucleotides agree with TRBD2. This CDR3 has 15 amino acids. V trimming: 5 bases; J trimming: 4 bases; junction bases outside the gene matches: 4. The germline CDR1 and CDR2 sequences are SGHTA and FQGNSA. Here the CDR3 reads CASSEGLADYNEQFF. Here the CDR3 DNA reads TGTGCCAGCAGCGAGGGACTAGCGGATTACAATGAGCAGTTCTTC.

The CDR3 DNA is TGTGCCAGCAGTTACTCGGTCGGGGTTGGGGCCAACGTCCTGACTTTC. This codes for CASSYSVGVGANVLTF. This sequence joins TRBV6-5 and TRBJ2-6; D perhaps matches TRBD2 (5 bases). Germline CDR1 reads MNHEY; CDR2 reads SVGAGI. CDR3 length: 16 residues. V was clipped by 0 bases and J by 3 bases, with 9 bases between them.

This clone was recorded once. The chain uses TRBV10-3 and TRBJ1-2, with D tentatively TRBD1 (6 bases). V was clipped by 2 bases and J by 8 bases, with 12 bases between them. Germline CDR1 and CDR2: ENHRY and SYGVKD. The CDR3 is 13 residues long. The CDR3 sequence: CAISEPNRDGYTF. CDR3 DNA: TGTGCCATCAGTGAGCCAAACAGGGACGGCTACACCTTC.

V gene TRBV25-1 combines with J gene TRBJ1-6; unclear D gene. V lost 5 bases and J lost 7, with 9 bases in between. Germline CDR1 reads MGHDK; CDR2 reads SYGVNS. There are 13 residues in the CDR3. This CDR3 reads CASSMVENSPLHF. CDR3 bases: TGTGCCAGCAGTATGGTAGAGAATTCACCCCTCCACTTT.

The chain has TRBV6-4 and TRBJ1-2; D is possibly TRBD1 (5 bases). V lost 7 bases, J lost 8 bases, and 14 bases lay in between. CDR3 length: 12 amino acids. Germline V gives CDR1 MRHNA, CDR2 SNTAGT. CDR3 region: CASNLQAAGYTF. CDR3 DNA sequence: TGTGCCAGCAATTTACAGGCTGCGGGCTACACCTTC.

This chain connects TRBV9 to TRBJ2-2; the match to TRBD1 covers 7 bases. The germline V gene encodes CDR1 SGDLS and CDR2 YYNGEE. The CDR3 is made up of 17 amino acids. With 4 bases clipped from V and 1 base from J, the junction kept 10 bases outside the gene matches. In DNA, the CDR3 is TGTGCCAGCAGCCTTCGACAGGGCCATAGGAACACCGGGGAGCTGTTTTTT. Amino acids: CASSLRQGHRNTGELFF.

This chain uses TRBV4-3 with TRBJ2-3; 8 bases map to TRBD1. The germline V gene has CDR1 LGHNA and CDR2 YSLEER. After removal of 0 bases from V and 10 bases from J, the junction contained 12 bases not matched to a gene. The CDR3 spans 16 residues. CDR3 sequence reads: CASSQDRYIRDRPQYF. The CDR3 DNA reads TGCGCCAGCAGCCAAGATAGGTATATTCGGGACAGGCCGCAGTATTTT.

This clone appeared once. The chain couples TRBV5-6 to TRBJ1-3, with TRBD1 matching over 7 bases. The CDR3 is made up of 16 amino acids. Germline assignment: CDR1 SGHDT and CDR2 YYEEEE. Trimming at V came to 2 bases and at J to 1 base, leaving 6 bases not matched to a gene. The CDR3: CASSLWTGGSGNTIYF. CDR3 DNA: TGTGCCAGCAGCTTATGGACAGGCGGTTCTGGAAACACCATATATTTT.

In nucleotides, the CDR3 is TGTGCCAGCAGCTCAGGAGACGGGACAGCACGCGGGGAGCTGTTTTTT. Protein sequence: CASSSGDGTARGELFF. The chain links TRBV7-9 to TRBJ2-2; 7 bases line up with TRBD1. Unmatched junction bases numbered 12, after V lost 4 bases and J lost 7 bases. Looked up from germline, CDR1 is SEHNR and CDR2 is FQNEAQ (reference sequence). CDR3 size: 16 residues.

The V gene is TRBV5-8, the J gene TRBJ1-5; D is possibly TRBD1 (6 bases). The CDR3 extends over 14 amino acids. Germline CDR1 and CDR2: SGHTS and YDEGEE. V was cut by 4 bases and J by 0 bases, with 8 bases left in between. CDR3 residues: CASSRDNSNQPQHF. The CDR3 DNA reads TGTGCCAGCAGCCGGGACAATAGCAATCAGCCCCAGCATTTT. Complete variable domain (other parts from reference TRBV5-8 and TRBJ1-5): EAGVTQSPTHLIKTRGQQATLRCSPISGHTSVYWYQQALGLGLQFLLWYDEGEERNRGNFPPRFSGRQFPNYSSELNVNALELEDSALYLCASSRDNSNQPQHFGDGTRLSIL.

The chain's CDR3 is CASSIIQNEKLFF. CDR3 in DNA: TGTGCCAGTAGTATAATACAGAATGAAAAACTGTTTTTT. The genes are TRBV19 and TRBJ1-4; D is unresolved. The V and J ends lost 2 bases and 5 bases respectively, with 6 bases between them. The germline V gene has CDR1 LNHDA and CDR2 SQIVND (reference sequence). This CDR3 region has 13 residues.

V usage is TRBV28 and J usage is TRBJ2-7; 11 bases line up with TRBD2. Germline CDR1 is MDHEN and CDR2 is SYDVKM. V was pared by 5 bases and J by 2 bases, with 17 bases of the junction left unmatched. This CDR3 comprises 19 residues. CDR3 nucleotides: TGTGCCAGCAGTGGCTCTGAGGGGGCTAGCGGGGGGCTCACCTACGAGCAGTACTTC. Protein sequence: CASSGSEGASGGLTYEQYF. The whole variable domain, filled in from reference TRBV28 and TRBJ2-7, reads DVKVTQSSRYLVKRTGEKVFLECVQDMDHENMFWYRQDPGLGLRLIYFSYDVKMKEKGDIPEGYSVSREKKERFSLILESASTNQTSMYLCASSGSEGASGGLTYEQYFGPGTRLTVT.

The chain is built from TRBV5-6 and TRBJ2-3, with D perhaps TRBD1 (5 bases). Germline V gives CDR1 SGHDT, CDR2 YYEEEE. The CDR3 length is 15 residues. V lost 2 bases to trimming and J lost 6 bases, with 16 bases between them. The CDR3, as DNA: TGTGCCAGCAGCTTATTGGGGCCTATGCACGATACGCAGTATTTT. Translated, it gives CASSLLGPMHDTQYF.

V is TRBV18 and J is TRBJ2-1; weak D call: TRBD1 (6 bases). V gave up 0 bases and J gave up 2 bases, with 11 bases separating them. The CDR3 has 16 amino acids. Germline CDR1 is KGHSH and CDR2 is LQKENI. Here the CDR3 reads CASSPPRGSPYNEQFF. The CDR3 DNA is TGTGCCAGCTCACCACCCAGGGGCTCCCCCTACAATGAGCAGTTCTTC.

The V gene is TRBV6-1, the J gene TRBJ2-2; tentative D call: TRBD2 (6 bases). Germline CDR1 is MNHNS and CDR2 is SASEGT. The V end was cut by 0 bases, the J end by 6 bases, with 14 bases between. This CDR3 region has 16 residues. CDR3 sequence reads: CASSEALGLDAGELFF. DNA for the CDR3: TGTGCCAGCAGTGAAGCGCTGGGACTTGACGCCGGGGAGCTGTTTTTT.

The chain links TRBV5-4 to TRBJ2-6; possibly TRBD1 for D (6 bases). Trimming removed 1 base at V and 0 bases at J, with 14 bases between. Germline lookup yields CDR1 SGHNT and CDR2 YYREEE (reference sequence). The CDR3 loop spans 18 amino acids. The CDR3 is CASSLRTGFYSGANVLTF. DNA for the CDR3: TGTGCCAGCAGCTTGAGAACAGGGTTTTACTCTGGGGCCAACGTCCTGACTTTC.

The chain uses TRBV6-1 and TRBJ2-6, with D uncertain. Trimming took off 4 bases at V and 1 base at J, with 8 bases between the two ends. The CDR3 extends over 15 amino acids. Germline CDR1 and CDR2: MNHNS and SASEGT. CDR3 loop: CASSGQTSGANVLTF. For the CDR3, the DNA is TGTGCCAGCAGTGGTCAGACTTCTGGGGCCAACGTCCTGACTTTC.